This T cell receptor beta chain was obtained from a study of tumor-infiltrating lymphocytes in primary liver carcinoma. Germline DNA was also extracted, and blood RNA derived from unsorted whole blood. No patient had received treatment, and all had chronic HBV infection. Researchers generated TCR beta cDNA from around 0.55 ug of total RNA, relying on a constant-region primer. Three rounds of nested multiplex PCR with slightly modified ARM-PCR produced TCR beta libraries. Forward primers for TRBV1-TRBV30 and a C-beta reverse primer served the first two PCR rounds, at about 10 cycles each. TCRdb ran MiXCR on the multiplex PCR reads and lists one entry per CDR3 protein. The table has approximately 330,000 distinct CDR3 sequences, less than 70% seen once; the top ten hold approximately 5.9%. Germline V gene sequence: CDR1 SGHRS, CDR2 YFSETQ. CDR3 length: 14 amino acids. Trimming cost V 6 bases and J 0 bases, with 11 bases left between them.

Input material: peripheral blood. The chain recombines TRBV5-1 with TRBJ2-3, with D hard to call. The clonotype was recovered from a man aged 40-49 years with primary liver carcinoma and hepatitis B virus infection. The CDR3 coding sequence is TGCGCCAGCACCCCCACAGAGAGCACAGATACGCAGTATTTT. Its translation: CASTPTESTDTQYF.